The 2 T cell receptor beta chains in this list originate from one sample, sequenced in a study of CD8 T cells in Susac syndrome. RNA in amounts of roughly 0.5 to 1 ug was reverse transcribed with random hexamers. From the immunoSEQ multiplex PCR reads, TCRdb called clonotypes with MiXCR, one entry per CDR3 protein. The sample shows about 120,000 distinct CDR3 sequences, less than 95% of them seen only once. Sample: CD8+ T cells from PBMCs. The receptor set was obtained from a human donor in good health.

V usage is TRBV9 and J usage is TRBJ2-2; TRBD1 agrees at 9 bases. Germline values: CDR1 SGDLS, CDR2 YYNGEE. V dropped 3 bases and J dropped 6; count of bases not matched to a gene: 3. CDR3 length: 14 amino acids. CDR3 residues: CASSADRGAGELFF. DNA of the CDR3: TGTGCCAGCAGCGCCGACAGGGGGGCCGGGGAGCTGTTTTTT.

The rearrangement links TRBV5-5 to TRBJ2-5, with TRBD1 matching 9 bases. The trim removed 4 bases at V and 5 bases at J, leaving 6 bases unmatched. The CDR3 is 14 residues long. Germline V gene lookup returns CDR1 SGHKS and CDR2 YYEKEE (reference sequence). This chain's CDR3 is CASSRTGEWETQYF. Here the CDR3 DNA reads TGTGCCAGCAGCCGGACAGGGGAGTGGGAGACCCAGTACTTC.